Following are 3 T cell receptor beta chains from one sample sequenced in a study of T-cell reconstitution after alpha-beta-depleted transplantation in children. During its preparation, the TCRbeta library received unique molecular identifiers. MiXCR, run by TCRdb on the PCR reads, gives a single entry per CDR3 protein. The sample has 780,000 or so distinct CDR3 sequences, about 16% seen once. The material was PBMCs, mostly from graft donor cells, obtained 360 days after TCRalphabeta/CD19-depleted stem cell transplant. The source is a male patient between 10 and 17 years old who had a stem cell transplant for acute lymphoblastic leukemia, so the T cells may come from the graft donor.

In this sample, this clonotype turned up a few times. This chain links TRBV10-2 with TRBJ1-4, with D possibly TRBD1 on 6 matching bases. CDR1 is WSHSY and CDR2 is SAAADI in the germline V gene. V gave up 6 bases and J gave up 6 bases, with 11 bases separating them. CDR3 length: 13 amino acids. CDR3 in amino acids: CASSRTAYEKLFF. CDR3 nucleotides: TGCGCCAGCAGCCGGACAGCTTATGAAAAACTGTTTTTT.

This clonotype was seen a few times. V is TRBV29-1 and J is TRBJ2-7; 10 nucleotides match TRBD2. The CDR3 runs 15 residues. Trimming at V came to 3 bases and at J to 5 bases, leaving 10 bases not matched to a gene. Germline loops: CDR1 SQVTM, CDR2 ANQGSEA. CDR3 in amino acids: CSVEGSGTSVNEQYF. CDR3 nucleotides: TGCAGCGTTGAGGGCTCCGGGACTAGCGTAAACGAGCAGTACTTC.

This clonotype was counted many times. Compared with germline, one end of the junction differs, possibly owing to a read error. The chain carries TRBV7-3 and TRBJ1-1; maybe TRBD1 (6 bases). Germline loops: CDR1 SGHTA, CDR2 FQGTGA. This CDR3 is 14 amino acids long. For the CDR3, the DNA is TGCGCCAGCAGCTTGACCGGGGGCGACACTGAAGCTTTCTTT. Its translation: CASSLTGGDTEAFF.